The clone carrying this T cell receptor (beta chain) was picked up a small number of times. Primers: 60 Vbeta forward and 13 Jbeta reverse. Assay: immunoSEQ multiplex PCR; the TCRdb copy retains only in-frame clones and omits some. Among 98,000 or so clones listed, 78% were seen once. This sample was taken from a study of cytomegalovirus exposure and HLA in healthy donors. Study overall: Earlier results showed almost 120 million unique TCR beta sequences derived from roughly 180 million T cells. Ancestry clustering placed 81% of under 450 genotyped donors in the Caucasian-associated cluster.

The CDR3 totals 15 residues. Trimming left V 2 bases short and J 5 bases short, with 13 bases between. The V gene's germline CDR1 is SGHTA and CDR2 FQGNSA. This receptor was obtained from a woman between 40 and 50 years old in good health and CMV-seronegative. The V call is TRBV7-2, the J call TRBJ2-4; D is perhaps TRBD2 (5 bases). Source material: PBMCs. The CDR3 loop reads CASSLIALGQNIQYF. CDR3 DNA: TGTGCCAGCAGCTTAATCGCACTAGGTCAAAACATTCAGTACTTC. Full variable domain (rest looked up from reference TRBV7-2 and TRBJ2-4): GAGVSQSPSNKVTEKGKDVELRCDPISGHTALYWYRQSLGQGLEFLIYFQGNSAPDKSGLPSDRFSAERTGGSVSTLTIQRTQQEDSAVYLCASSLIALGQNIQYFGAGTRLSVL.